This T cell receptor beta chain was captured by sequencing in a study of T-cell memory formation after mild COVID-19. Trimming shortened V by 3 bases and J by 1 base, and 5 bases separated the two germline ends. The CDR3 loop spans 13 amino acids. CDR1 SEHNR and CDR2 FQNEAQ come from the germline V gene (reference sequence). This clonotype turned up a few times. A single record per CDR3 protein comes from TCRdb applying MiXCR to the 5' RACE reads. Of over 45,000 distinct CDR3 sequences in the sample, about a quarter were seen once. The material sequenced was PBMCs or a T cell subset sorted from them (not recorded which). The TCR was taken from a man between 18 and 29 years old who had mild COVID-19 (a few samples of this study predate the infection). Cell type and time point are not known. The rearrangement uses TRBV7-9 and TRBJ2-3; D gene ambiguous. CDR3 region: CASSFEGTDTQYF. CDR3 DNA sequence: TGTGCCAGCAGCTTCGAGGGCACAGATACGCAGTATTTT.